This TCR beta chain is from a study of identical twins' blood T cells. Study-wide points: Twins reportedly had markedly more similar V usage than unrelated donors, even among out-of-frame TCRbeta clonotypes. Twins shared more top CDR3 clonotypes than unrelated donors did.

The V end was cut by 3 bases, the J end by 7 bases, with 15 bases between. Germline V gives CDR1 SEHNR, CDR2 FQNEAQ (reference sequence). The length of the CDR3 is 14 residues. Regarding this clonotype: Its specificity is unknown.

From the 5' RACE reads, TCRdb called clonotypes with MiXCR, one entry per CDR3 protein. Among 300,000 to 400,000 distinct CDR3 sequences listed, roughly 30% were seen once. Sequenced material: PBMCs. The clonotype comes from a woman between 18 and 50 years old in good health. The chain employs TRBV7-9 and TRBJ1-1; TRBD1 might be the D (5 bases). The CDR3 bases are TGTGCCAGCAGCTTGTCACCGATAACAGGTGAAGCTTTCTTT. This gives the protein CASSLSPITGEAFF.